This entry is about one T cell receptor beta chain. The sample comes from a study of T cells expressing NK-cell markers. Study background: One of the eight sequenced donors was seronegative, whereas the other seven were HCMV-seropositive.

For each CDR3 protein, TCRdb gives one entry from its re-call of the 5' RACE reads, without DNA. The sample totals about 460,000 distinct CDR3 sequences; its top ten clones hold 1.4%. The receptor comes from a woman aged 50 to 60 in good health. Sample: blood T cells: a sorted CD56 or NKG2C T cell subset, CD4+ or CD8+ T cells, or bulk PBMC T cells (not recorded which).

CDR3: CASSSSGRNGELFF. The chain couples TRBV12-3 or TRBV12-4 to TRBJ2-2. This CDR3 region has 14 residues.